What follows is one T cell receptor (beta chain) and its context. In the PCR, 60 Vbeta and 13 Jbeta primers were used. Sequencing used immunoSEQ multiplex PCR; TCRdb keeps in-frame clones, though not all of them. The repertoire holds 190,000 or so clones, with roughly 87% as singletons. The sample comes from a study of cytomegalovirus exposure and HLA in healthy donors. The ends were cut back, 2 bases at V and 8 bases at J, with 4 bases in the middle. The CDR3 length is 11 residues. From germline, CDR1 is MNHNS and CDR2 SASEGT. The specimen sequenced was PBMCs. The chain couples TRBV6-1 to TRBJ2-4, with D unresolved. The receptor was derived from a man aged 50-59 years in good health and CMV-seronegative. CDR3 DNA sequence: TGTGCCAGCAGTGAAAGAGACATTCAGTACTTC. It translates to CASSERDIQYF.